Below, 31 T cell receptor beta chains from the same sample are listed, as sequenced in a study of shared clonotypes between healthy human individuals. Assay: immunoSEQ multiplex PCR; the TCRdb copy retains only in-frame clones and omits some. The data contain 600,000 to 700,000 clones, 73% of them singletons. The sample consisted of memory CD4+ T cells sorted from blood. This sample's subset: CD45RA-negative fraction. These receptors were taken from a woman aged 25 to 39 in good health.

Comment on this clone: Other DNA sequences within the sample encode an identical CDR3. The V gene is TRBV5-1, the J gene TRBJ2-1; D call uncertain. V dropped 0 bases and J dropped 10 bases, with 8 bases sitting between them. The CDR3 sequence is 12 residues long. The V gene's germline CDR1 is SGHRS and CDR2 YFSETQ. DNA of the CDR3: TGCGCCAGCAGCTTGGCCGGTCGCGAGCAGTTCTTC. Translating it yields CASSLAGREQFF.

V usage is TRBV7-3 and J usage is TRBJ2-2, with 11 bases fitting TRBD2. After removal of 5 bases from V and 6 bases from J, the junction contained 11 bases not matched to a gene. The CDR3 is 17 amino acids. Germline V lookup: CDR1 SGHTA, CDR2 FQGTGA. The CDR3 is CASSRELAGASAGELFF. The CDR3 DNA follows: TGTGCCAGCAGCCGCGAACTAGCGGGAGCTTCGGCCGGGGAGCTGTTTTTT.

The chain joins TRBV25-1 to TRBJ1-1; D call uncertain. Per germline, CDR1 MGHDK and CDR2 SYGVNS. The CDR3 consists of 14 residues. V lost 4 bases, J lost 4 bases, and 13 bases lay in between. In DNA form, the CDR3 reads TGTGCCAGCAGTGGAGAGGGTAGGGTCACTGAAGCTTTCTTT. It yields the protein CASSGEGRVTEAFF.

There are many counts of this clone. This chain joins TRBV25-1 and TRBJ2-7, with D perhaps TRBD1 (5 bases). Between the trimmed V and J ends, which lost 3 bases and 1 base, there was a span of 10 bases. The length of the CDR3 is 14 residues. Germline assignment: CDR1 MGHDK and CDR2 SYGVNS. For the CDR3, the DNA is TGTGCCAGCAGTGACACCAAGGGGTCCTACGAGCAGTACTTC. This translates into CASSDTKGSYEQYF.

The rearrangement uses TRBV6-1 and TRBJ1-2; D unclear. Between the trimmed V and J ends, which lost 5 bases and 8 bases, there was a span of 15 bases. This CDR3 is built from 13 residues. In germline, CDR1 is MNHNS, CDR2 SASEGT. The chain's CDR3 is CASSPSQAGGYTF. DNA of the CDR3: TGTGCCAGCAGTCCCTCCCAGGCGGGAGGCTACACCTTC.

This clone has more than one count but fewer than ten. The chain carries TRBV4-1 and TRBJ2-1; the match to TRBD2 covers 7 bases. The CDR3 sequence is 16 residues long. The ends lost 1 base at V and 7 bases at J; junction bases unmatched: 10. Germline CDR1 and CDR2: MGHRA and YSYEKL. CDR3 nucleotides: TGCGCCAGCAGCCAAGTGGGGCTACGCGGGAGAAATGAGCAGTTCTTC. This codes for CASSQVGLRGRNEQFF.

This clone showed up just a few times. The chain joins TRBV18 to TRBJ1-2; TRBD1 agrees at 12 bases. Germline lookup yields CDR1 KGHSH and CDR2 LQKENI. CDR3 length: 17 residues. V gave up 5 bases and J gave up 8 bases; unmatched junction bases: 15. DNA for the CDR3: TGTGCCAGCTCATCGGGAGCACCGGGACAGGGGGCGCGGGGCTACACCTTC. It yields the protein CASSSGAPGQGARGYTF.

The chain combines TRBV19 with TRBJ1-1; a possible D gene is TRBD1 (5 bases). V lost 3 bases, J lost 8 bases, and 13 bases lay in between. Germline V gene lookup returns CDR1 LNHDA and CDR2 SQIVND (reference sequence). The CDR3 is 13 residues long. CDR3 nucleotide sequence: TGTGCCAGTAGTATCGAGGGGCAGACCGAAGCTTTCTTT. Translating it yields CASSIEGQTEAFF.

V gene TRBV28 combines with J gene TRBJ2-1; 11 positions agree with TRBD2. Germline CDR1 is MDHEN and CDR2 is SYDVKM. The CDR3 spans 17 residues. The junction had 12 bases not matched to a gene; V was cut back by 4 bases and J by 7 bases. CDR3 protein: CASSSVLLAGGGNEQFF. The CDR3, as DNA: TGTGCCAGCAGTTCCGTCCTTCTAGCGGGAGGTGGGAATGAGCAGTTCTTC. The whole variable domain, filled in from reference TRBV28 and TRBJ2-1, reads DVKVTQSSRYLVKRTGEKVFLECVQDMDHENMFWYRQDPGLGLRLIYFSYDVKMKEKGDIPEGYSVSREKKERFSLILESASTNQTSMYLCASSSVLLAGGGNEQFFGPGTRLTVL.

Regarding this clone: This sample includes further DNA sequences coding for the same CDR3. The chain has TRBV19 and TRBJ1-1; D uncertain. Germline lookup yields CDR1 LNHDA and CDR2 SQIVND (reference sequence). CDR3 length equals 13 residues. Deletions cut 3 bases from V and 2 bases from J, with 7 bases between. The CDR3 sequence is CASSMTGNTEAFF. The CDR3 DNA is TGTGCCAGTAGTATGACGGGAAACACTGAAGCTTTCTTT.

With respect to this clone: One base away lies a much larger clone, so this may be a sequencing read error. Other nucleotide sequences in the sample specify the same CDR3. This chain connects TRBV2 to TRBJ1-5, with 8 bases aligning to TRBD1. CDR3 length: 14 amino acids. Germline values: CDR1 SNHLY, CDR2 FYNNEI. V lost 6 bases, J lost 4 bases, and 5 bases stayed unmatched. The CDR3 loop reads CASSAGQGNQPQHF. The CDR3 region has the DNA TGTGCCAGCAGCGCCGGACAGGGTAATCAGCCCCAGCATTTT.

The rearrangement links TRBV7-3 to TRBJ2-3; 10 bases agree with TRBD2. Trimming removed 4 bases from V and 2 bases from J; junction bases left unmatched: 9. CDR1 is SGHTA, CDR2 FQGTGA, per germline. This CDR3 has 17 amino acids. The CDR3 spells CASSSALGTSATDTQYF. The CDR3 DNA sequence: TGTGCCAGCAGCTCAGCATTGGGGACTAGCGCCACAGATACGCAGTATTTT.

This chain connects TRBV28 to TRBJ2-7; D gene ambiguous. This CDR3 comprises 13 residues. CDR1 MDHEN and CDR2 SYDVKM come from the germline V gene. The V gene lost 5 bases and the J gene lost 2 bases, with 10 bases spanning the gap. The CDR3 DNA reads TGTGCCAGCAGTAAAAGAAACACCTACGAGCAGTACTTC. This sequence encodes CASSKRNTYEQYF.

The CDR3 loop is CASSSPLRGSGRETQYF. CDR3 DNA sequence: TGTGCCAGCAGCTCGCCCCTGAGAGGTAGCGGGCGGGAGACCCAGTACTTC. The genes are TRBV7-8 and TRBJ2-5; TRBD2 agrees at 7 bases. J gave up 5 bases and V 4 bases, and 16 bases lay outside the gene matches. The CDR3 covers 17 residues. The V gene's germline CDR1 is SGHVS and CDR2 FQNEAQ.

The count of this clone is one. The chain recombines TRBV7-9 with TRBJ1-3; a weak D match, TRBD1 (5 bases). Trimming removed 4 bases at V and 4 bases at J, with 14 bases between. Germline assignment: CDR1 SEHNR and CDR2 FQNEAQ (reference sequence). The length of the CDR3 is 15 residues. The CDR3 is CASSSFDSSGNTIYF. CDR3 bases: TGTGCCAGCAGCTCCTTTGACAGTTCAGGAAACACCATATATTTT.

V gene TRBV7-8 combines with J gene TRBJ1-5; perhaps TRBD1 as D (5 bases). This CDR3 region has 14 residues. Trimming took 1 base from V and 10 from J, leaving 14 bases between them. Germline-derived CDR1 and CDR2 are SGHVS and FQNEAQ. The CDR3: CASSLEGLIQPQHF. The CDR3 DNA follows: TGTGCCAGCAGCTTAGAGGGGCTCATCCAACCCCAGCATTTT.

This chain connects TRBV14 to TRBJ1-2; 7 nucleotides line up with TRBD1. This CDR3 spans 12 amino acids. Germline trimming cut 5 bases from V and 5 bases from J; bases unmatched to any gene: 2. CDR1 and CDR2 from the germline V gene are SGHDN and FVKESK. The CDR3: CASSATGYGYTF. The DNA of the CDR3 is TGTGCCAGCAGCGCGACAGGGTATGGCTACACCTTC.

This clone has just one count. The chain couples TRBV5-5 to TRBJ2-3; 12 bases line up with TRBD2. Germline values: CDR1 SGHKS, CDR2 YYEKEE (reference sequence). The CDR3 totals 17 residues. With 4 bases clipped from V and 1 base from J, the junction kept 7 bases outside the gene matches. CDR3 protein: CASSPLGTSGRTDTQYF. In DNA, the CDR3 is TGTGCCAGCAGCCCACTAGGGACTAGCGGGCGCACAGATACGCAGTATTTT.

The chain recombines TRBV5-4 with TRBJ2-3; 9 nucleotides line up with TRBD2. The CDR3 is 15 amino acids. CDR1 and CDR2 from the germline V gene are SGHNT and YYREEE (reference sequence). V gave up 0 bases and J gave up 3 bases; unmatched junction bases: 2. The CDR3, as DNA: TGTGCCAGCAGCTTGGGACTAGCGGAGACAGATACGCAGTATTTT. Protein sequence: CASSLGLAETDTQYF.

The chain has TRBV7-9 and TRBJ2-2; 9 nucleotides align to TRBD1. The CDR3 spans 16 residues. Germline-derived CDR1 and CDR2 are SEHNR and FQNEAQ (reference sequence). The ends lost 0 bases at V and 4 bases at J; junction bases unmatched: 3. The CDR3 nucleotides are TGTGCCAGCAGCTTAGCGACAGGGGGGGCCACCGGGGAGCTGTTTTTT. Its protein is CASSLATGGATGELFF.

This clone appeared a single time. This chain links TRBV11-3 with TRBJ2-3, with D unclear. This CDR3 has 14 amino acids. Trimming pared 5 bases from V and 2 bases from J, leaving 11 bases between. Germline CDR1 is SGHNT and CDR2 is YENEEA. CDR3 in DNA: TGTGCCAGCAGCCCTGGACCTAACACAGATACGCAGTATTTT. As protein: CASSPGPNTDTQYF. The full variable domain, completed using reference TRBV11-3 and TRBJ2-3, is EAGVVQSPRYKIIEKKQPVAFWCNPISGHNTLYWYLQNLGQGPELLIRYENEEAVDDSQLPKDRFSAERLKGVDSTLKIQPAELGDSAVYLCASSPGPNTDTQYFGPGTRLTVL.

The J gene is TRBJ2-3, the V gene TRBV5-1; 8 bases align to TRBD2. Germline V gene data show CDR1 as SGHRS and CDR2 as YFSETQ. Germline trimming cut 7 bases from V and 0 bases from J; bases unmatched to any gene: 7. The CDR3 consists of 15 residues. Written as DNA, the CDR3 is TGCGCCAGCCGGGGACTAGGAACTAGCACAGATACGCAGTATTTT. Residues: CASRGLGTSTDTQYF.

The chain combines TRBV28 with TRBJ2-5; TRBD1 agrees at 8 bases. The V segment lost 4 bases and the J segment 2 bases; nucleotides outside the gene matches: 6. Germline V gene lookup returns CDR1 MDHEN and CDR2 SYDVKM. The CDR3 has 15 amino acids. CDR3 protein: CASSSPTGGQETQYF. CDR3 sequence (DNA): TGTGCCAGCAGTTCCCCCACAGGGGGTCAAGAGACCCAGTACTTC.

The rearrangement joins TRBV7-2 to TRBJ2-3; D possibly matches TRBD1 or TRBD2 (6 bases each). Per germline, CDR1 SGHTA and CDR2 FQGNSA. The CDR3 is made up of 15 amino acids. V lost 3 bases and J lost 0, with 10 bases in between. The CDR3, as DNA: TGTGCCAGCAGCTTGTGGGGGGCTAGCACAGATACGCAGTATTTT. It yields the protein CASSLWGASTDTQYF.

V and J are TRBV28 and TRBJ1-1, with 8 bases aligning to TRBD1. The ends lost 6 bases at V and 5 bases at J; junction bases unmatched: 2. The germline V gene has CDR1 MDHEN and CDR2 SYDVKM. CDR3 size: 12 residues. CDR3 amino acids: CASRTGATEAFF. The CDR3 nucleotides read TGTGCCAGCAGGACAGGGGCTACTGAAGCTTTCTTT.

This sequence joins TRBV19 and TRBJ1-1, with D perhaps matching TRBD1 (5 bases). CDR3 length equals 14 residues. Between the trimmed V and J ends, which lost 7 bases and 0 bases, there was a span of 12 bases. The germline V gene has CDR1 LNHDA and CDR2 SQIVND (reference sequence). The chain's CDR3 is CASIQGTLNTEAFF. CDR3 DNA: TGTGCCAGTATTCAAGGGACCCTGAACACTGAAGCTTTCTTT. The complete variable domain, with remaining parts taken from reference TRBV19 and TRBJ1-1, reads DGGITQSPKYLFRKEGQNVTLSCEQNLNHDAMYWYRQDPGQGLRLIYYSQIVNDFQKGDIAEGYSVSREKKESFPLTVTSAQKNPTAFYLCASIQGTLNTEAFFGQGTRLTVV.

The table lists this clone with many counts. Other nucleotide sequences in the sample specify the same CDR3. CDR3 in DNA: TGCGCCAGCAGCTTCGGACAGACAGATACGCAGTATTTT. As protein: CASSFGQTDTQYF. J is TRBJ2-3 and V is TRBV5-1; D is perhaps TRBD1 (6 bases). V lost 2 bases and J lost 3, with 7 bases in between. Germline CDR1 is SGHRS and CDR2 is YFSETQ. The CDR3 is made up of 13 amino acids.

The gene calls are TRBV5-1 and TRBJ2-7, with D tentatively TRBD2 (5 bases). Between the trimmed V and J ends, which lost 4 bases and 0 bases, there was a span of 14 bases. The germline CDR1 and CDR2 sequences are SGHRS and YFSETQ. This CDR3 has 15 amino acids. CDR3 amino acids: CASSEGSGSSYEQYF. DNA for the CDR3: TGCGCCAGCAGCGAGGGCTCAGGCAGCTCCTACGAGCAGTACTTC.

The chain has TRBV11-2 and TRBJ2-1; 10 bases are a match to TRBD2. Germline V lookup: CDR1 SGHAT, CDR2 FQNNGV. The CDR3 loop spans 15 amino acids. The ends lost 5 bases at V and 4 bases at J; junction bases unmatched: 5. The CDR3 DNA is TGTGCCAGCAGCCGCCTAGCGGGAGAATACAATGAGCAGTTCTTC. It specifies CASSRLAGEYNEQFF.

J is TRBJ2-3 and V is TRBV6-1; no clear D gene. The germline CDR1 and CDR2 sequences are MNHNS and SASEGT. The V end was cut by 5 bases, the J end by 4 bases, with 10 bases between. CDR3 length: 13 amino acids. The CDR3 DNA sequence: TGTGCCAGCAGTCGACTTGGGTCAGATACGCAGTATTTT. This gives the protein CASSRLGSDTQYF.

The V call is TRBV7-9, the J call TRBJ1-2; perhaps TRBD1 as D (6 bases). CDR1 and CDR2 from the germline V gene are SEHNR and FQNEAQ (reference sequence). The CDR3 is made up of 14 amino acids. Trimming left V 4 bases short and J 7 bases short, with 16 bases between. CDR3 residues: CASSSQNQGSGYTF. CDR3 coding DNA: TGTGCCAGCAGCTCCCAAAACCAGGGGAGTGGCTACACCTTC.